Presented here are 13 T cell receptor beta chains from one specimen sequenced in a study of human T cells and chemical hapten exposure. Sample time point: pre-sensitization, week 0. Treatment meaning: therapeutic diphenylcyclopropenone sensitization with weekly scalp DPC. TCRdb recomputed calls from the RACE reads with MiXCR, one row per CDR3 protein. In the table there are roughly 100,000 distinct CDR3 sequences, roughly an eighth of which are singletons. The source was whole blood, collected in connection with sensitization to the hapten diphenylcyclopropenone (DPC). These receptors all come from a woman aged 45-65 years with alopecia areata. Some clones in this sample may be carry-over from other donors' samples.

The chain carries TRBV28 and TRBJ2-5, with a weak D call TRBD1 (5 bases). There are 15 residues in the CDR3. Looked up from germline, CDR1 is MDHEN and CDR2 is SYDVKM. Trimming cost V 6 bases and J 0 bases, with 14 bases left between them. CDR3 region: CASRPHQGNQETQYF. The CDR3 bases are TGTGCCAGCAGACCTCACCAGGGTAACCAAGAGACCCAGTACTTC.

The chain uses TRBV28 and TRBJ2-7; the match to TRBD1 covers 7 bases. The CDR3 sequence is 12 residues long. Germline-derived CDR1 and CDR2 are MDHEN and SYDVKM. V was clipped by 6 bases and J by 11 bases; unmatched bases: 10. This chain's CDR3 is CASRPTRQGKYF. CDR3 nucleotides: TGTGCCAGCAGACCAACCCGACAGGGAAAGTACTTC. Filled out from reference TRBV28 and TRBJ2-7, the complete variable domain reads DVKVTQSSRYLVKRTGEKVFLECVQDMDHENMFWYRQDPGLGLRLIYFSYDVKMKEKGDIPEGYSVSREKKERFSLILESASTNQTSMYLCASRPTRQGKYFGPGTRLTVT.

V and J are TRBV2 and TRBJ2-1; TRBD2 might be the D (6 bases). V was shortened by 11 bases and J by 7 bases, with 15 bases between the two germline ends. Per germline, CDR1 SNHLY and CDR2 FYNNEI. The CDR3 sequence is 12 residues long. The DNA for the CDR3 is TGTGCCTCGCGGGGTGGGCCAAATGAGCAGTTCTTC. Translation: CASRGGPNEQFF.

CDR3 amino acids: CASSSLRVSYEQYF. Written as DNA, the CDR3 is TGTGCCAGCAGCTCATTGCGGGTGTCATACGAGCAGTACTTC. The rearrangement joins TRBV7-2 to TRBJ2-7, with D perhaps TRBD2 (5 bases). V lost 4 bases and J lost 4, with 14 bases in between. Germline V CDR1 and CDR2: SGHTA, FQGNSA. The CDR3 length is 14 residues.

This clonotype has a handful of counts. The V gene is TRBV5-1, the J gene TRBJ2-1; 15 bases match TRBD2. From germline, CDR1 is SGHRS and CDR2 YFSETQ. Trimming cost V 5 bases and J 6 bases; bases outside gene matches: 6. This CDR3 region has 16 residues. The DNA of the CDR3 is TGCGCCAGCAGAATAACGGGACTAGCGGGAGGCAATGAGCAGTTCTTC. It is translated as CASRITGLAGGNEQFF.

This clonotype was observed a handful of times. The J gene is TRBJ2-1, the V gene TRBV3-1; D may match TRBD1 or TRBD2 (5 bases each). This CDR3 is 20 amino acids long. Per germline, CDR1 LGHDT and CDR2 YNNKEL (reference sequence). Trimming took off 0 bases at V and 1 base at J, with 22 bases between the two ends. This chain's CDR3 is CASSQDRGLVAPRSYNEQFF. In DNA form, the CDR3 reads TGTGCCAGCAGCCAAGATAGGGGTTTGGTAGCGCCCCGGTCCTACAATGAGCAGTTCTTC.

This clonotype was picked up a small number of times. This rearrangement joins TRBV28 to TRBJ2-7, with TRBD2 matching over 9 bases. With 9 bases clipped from V and 6 bases from J, the junction kept 15 bases outside the gene matches. The CDR3 is made up of 15 amino acids. Germline-derived CDR1 and CDR2 are MDHEN and SYDVKM. CDR3 sequence: CASTEYGLAGPEQYF. For the CDR3, the DNA is TGTGCCAGTACCGAGTACGGGCTAGCGGGACCCGAGCAGTACTTC. Complete variable domain (other parts from reference TRBV28 and TRBJ2-7): DVKVTQSSRYLVKRTGEKVFLECVQDMDHENMFWYRQDPGLGLRLIYFSYDVKMKEKGDIPEGYSVSREKKERFSLILESASTNQTSMYLCASTEYGLAGPEQYFGPGTRLTVT.

This clonotype was recorded at least ten times. The CDR3 is CASSLEGNLSGNTIYF. In nucleotides, the CDR3 is TGTGCCAGCAGCTTAGAGGGGAATCTCTCTGGAAACACCATATATTTT. The gene calls are TRBV7-6 and TRBJ1-3; D is perhaps TRBD1 (5 bases). This CDR3 region has 16 residues. With 1 base removed from V and 0 bases from J, the gap between germline ends came to 10 bases. CDR1 is SGHVS and CDR2 is FNYEAQ in the germline V gene.

This clonotype came up many times. The chain joins TRBV3-1 to TRBJ1-2; D unclear. The CDR3 has 12 residues. Germline V gene lookup returns CDR1 LGHDT and CDR2 YNNKEL (reference sequence). Between the trimmed V and J ends, which lost 0 bases and 8 bases, there was a span of 7 bases. DNA of the CDR3: TGTGCCAGCAGCCAAGAGCCTTACGGCTACACCTTC. Protein product: CASSQEPYGYTF. Full variable domain (remainder filled in from reference TRBV3-1 and TRBJ1-2): DTAVSQTPKYLVTQMGNDKSIKCEQNLGHDTMYWYKQDSKKFLKIMFSYNNKELIINETVPNRFSPKSPDKAHLNLHINSLELGDSAVYFCASSQEPYGYTFGSGTRLTVV.

V usage is TRBV9 and J usage is TRBJ2-7; tentatively, D is TRBD1 (6 bases). V dropped 1 base and J dropped 5 bases, with 10 bases sitting between them. The CDR3 length is 13 residues. Germline V gene data show CDR1 as SGDLS and CDR2 as YYNGEE. The DNA of the CDR3 is TGTGCCAGCAGCGTAACAGGGAATCACGAGCAGTACTTC. This encodes CASSVTGNHEQYF. Drawing the rest from reference TRBV9 and TRBJ2-7, the complete variable domain is DSGVTQTPKHLITATGQRVTLRCSPRSGDLSVYWYQQSLDQGLQFLIQYYNGEERAKGNILERFSAQQFPDLHSELNLSSLELGDSALYFCASSVTGNHEQYFGPGTRLTVT.

This chain links TRBV6-2 or TRBV6-3 with TRBJ2-3; either TRBD1 or TRBD2 may supply D (5 bases each). The V end was cut by 2 bases, the J end by 2 bases, with 17 bases between. Germline values: CDR1 MNHEY, CDR2 SVGEGT. The length of the CDR3 is 17 residues. The CDR3 bases are TGTGCCAGCAGTTACACCTCCGGGACGCCCCACACAGATACGCAGTATTTT. Translating it yields CASSYTSGTPHTDTQYF.

This chain joins TRBV12-3 or TRBV12-4 and TRBJ2-2; D is possibly TRBD1 (6 bases). The CDR3 totals 15 residues. Trimming pared 3 bases from V and 5 bases from J, leaving 13 bases between. The CDR3 bases are TGTGCCAGCAGTTTTCAAGGGGGAGCGACCGGGGAGCTGTTTTTT. This translates into CASSFQGGATGELFF.

The chain employs TRBV7-2 and TRBJ2-1, with a tentative D call TRBD2 (6 bases). The CDR3 consists of 14 residues. Trimming removed 1 base from V and 9 bases from J, with 13 bases in between. Germline values: CDR1 SGHTA, CDR2 FQGNSA. The CDR3 reads CASSLGYGSGEQFF. The DNA of the CDR3 is TGTGCCAGCAGCTTAGGTTACGGGAGTGGTGAGCAGTTCTTC.